These T cell receptor beta chains were read from a single sample in a study of cytomegalovirus exposure and HLA in healthy donors. Data came from immunoSEQ multiplex PCR; TCRdb stores just in-frame clones and leaves some out. The sample lists about 190,000 clones, around 80% occurring once. Material: PBMCs. Receptors were obtained from a man younger than 35 in good health and CMV-seronegative. Both conserved end residues are part of each CDR3. Each record gives: D gene, clone size, J gene, V gene, CDR3 protein, CDR3 DNA. D genes are given only for firm matches. Clone size is not always given. Where it is, it says once, few, many or a class for expanded clones.

d_call: TRBD1
clone_size: .
j_call: TRBJ2-3
v_call: TRBV6-5
cdr3_aa: CASKRGLVADTQYF
cdr3_nt: TGTGCCAGCAAGAGGGGGCTGGTCGCAGATACGCAGTATTTT

d_call: TRBD1
clone_size: .
j_call: TRBJ2-7
v_call: TRBV6-6
cdr3_aa: CASRGQYFYEQYF
cdr3_nt: TGTGCCAGCAGGGGACAGTACTTCTACGAGCAGTACTTC

d_call: .
clone_size: .
j_call: TRBJ2-2
v_call: TRBV9
cdr3_aa: CASSFQAAGELFF
cdr3_nt: TGTGCCAGCAGCTTCCAAGCCGCCGGGGAGCTGTTTTTT

d_call: TRBD1
clone_size: few
j_call: TRBJ2-3
v_call: TRBV5-6
cdr3_aa: CASSLFDRVDTQYF
cdr3_nt: TGTGCCAGCAGCTTGTTTGACAGGGTAGATACGCAGTATTTT

d_call: .
clone_size: .
j_call: TRBJ1-1
v_call: TRBV5-1
cdr3_aa: CASSFGGNTEAFF
cdr3_nt: TGCGCCAGCAGCTTCGGGGGGAACACTGAAGCTTTCTTT

d_call: .
clone_size: few
j_call: TRBJ1-1
v_call: TRBV19
cdr3_aa: CASSYRMNTEAFF
cdr3_nt: TGTGCCAGTAGTTACAGGATGAACACTGAAGCTTTCTTT

d_call: TRBD2
clone_size: .
j_call: TRBJ2-1
v_call: TRBV4-1
cdr3_aa: CASSSGGATNEQFF
cdr3_nt: TGCGCCAGCAGCAGCGGGGGGGCCACGAATGAGCAGTTCTTC

d_call: .
clone_size: .
j_call: TRBJ2-5
v_call: TRBV9
cdr3_aa: CASSLQPRETQYF
cdr3_nt: TGTGCCAGCAGCCTACAGCCCCGGGAGACCCAGTACTTC

d_call: .
clone_size: .
j_call: TRBJ1-2
v_call: TRBV7-2
cdr3_aa: CASSLSGRGGQLTNYGYTF
cdr3_nt: TGTGCCAGCAGCTTATCGGGGCGGGGGGGCCAGTTGACTAACTATGGCTACACCTTC

d_call: .
clone_size: .
j_call: TRBJ2-1
v_call: TRBV4-3
cdr3_aa: CASSQVPGGLPFF
cdr3_nt: TGCGCCAGCAGCCAAGTCCCGGGTGGATTGCCGTTCTTC

d_call: TRBD1
clone_size: few
j_call: TRBJ1-4
v_call: TRBV4-1
cdr3_aa: CASSHNSGQGNEKLFF
cdr3_nt: TGCGCCAGCAGCCATAATTCCGGACAGGGGAATGAAAAACTGTTTTTT

d_call: TRBD2
clone_size: few
j_call: TRBJ2-1
v_call: TRBV7-3
cdr3_aa: CASSAETSLSYNEQFF
cdr3_nt: TGTGCCAGTTCCGCTGAGACTAGCCTTTCCTACAATGAGCAGTTCTTC

d_call: TRBD2
clone_size: .
j_call: TRBJ2-7
v_call: TRBV10-2
cdr3_aa: CATDGTSGSYEQYF
cdr3_nt: TGCGCCACCGACGGGACTAGCGGTTCCTACGAGCAGTACTTC

d_call: .
clone_size: once
j_call: TRBJ2-7
v_call: TRBV7-8
cdr3_aa: CASSSRQAHYEQYF
cdr3_nt: TGTGCCAGCAGCTCCAGACAGGCGCACTACGAGCAGTACTTC

d_call: .
clone_size: .
j_call: TRBJ2-7
v_call: TRBV18
cdr3_aa: CASSPPGSYEQYF
cdr3_nt: TGTGCCAGCTCACCACCGGGGAGCTACGAGCAGTACTTC

d_call: TRBD1
clone_size: once
j_call: TRBJ2-2
v_call: TRBV27
cdr3_aa: CASRRQGGNTGELFF
cdr3_nt: TGTGCCAGCAGAAGACAGGGGGGGAACACCGGGGAGCTGTTTTTT

d_call: .
clone_size: few
j_call: TRBJ2-3
v_call: TRBV7-2
cdr3_aa: CASSLGAFTDTQYF
cdr3_nt: TGTGCCAGCAGCTTAGGGGCTTTCACAGATACGCAGTATTTT

d_call: .
clone_size: .
j_call: TRBJ2-7
v_call: TRBV7-9
cdr3_aa: CASSPEGVLPYEQYF
cdr3_nt: TGTGCCAGCAGCCCCGAGGGAGTCCTACCGTACGAGCAGTACTTC

d_call: .
clone_size: .
j_call: TRBJ2-7
v_call: TRBV6-5
cdr3_aa: CASSDQGPYEQYF
cdr3_nt: TGTGCCAGCAGTGACCAGGGTCCCTACGAGCAGTACTTC

d_call: TRBD1
clone_size: .
j_call: TRBJ2-1
v_call: TRBV7-8
cdr3_aa: CASSSQGQGYNEQFF
cdr3_nt: TGTGCCAGCAGCTCCCAGGGACAGGGATACAATGAGCAGTTCTTC

d_call: TRBD2
clone_size: .
j_call: TRBJ2-1
v_call: TRBV25-1
cdr3_aa: CASSPHPGTSGGNEQFF
cdr3_nt: TGTGCCAGCAGTCCCCACCCCGGGACTAGCGGGGGCAATGAGCAGTTCTTC

d_call: .
clone_size: few
j_call: TRBJ1-6
v_call: TRBV6-6
cdr3_aa: CASSYGGVSNSPLHF
cdr3_nt: TGTGCCAGCAGTTACGGAGGGGTCTCGAATTCACCCCTCCACTTT

d_call: .
clone_size: .
j_call: TRBJ1-2
v_call: TRBV18
cdr3_aa: CASSPREQGNYGYTF
cdr3_nt: TGTGCCAGCTCACCACGCGAACAGGGAAACTATGGCTACACCTTC

d_call: TRBD2
clone_size: .
j_call: TRBJ2-1
v_call: TRBV19
cdr3_aa: CASSIVSGTSNEQFF
cdr3_nt: TGTGCCAGTAGTATTGTCTCCGGGACTAGCAATGAGCAGTTCTTC

d_call: .
clone_size: .
j_call: TRBJ2-2
v_call: TRBV30
cdr3_aa: CAWSLRTVTNTGELFF
cdr3_nt: TGTGCCTGGAGCCTAAGGACAGTCACGAACACCGGGGAGCTGTTTTTT

d_call: .
clone_size: once
j_call: TRBJ1-1
v_call: TRBV5-3
cdr3_aa: CARSLEGGPNTEAFF
cdr3_nt: TGTGCCAGAAGCTTGGAGGGAGGCCCGAACACTGAAGCTTTCTTT

d_call: TRBD2
clone_size: once
j_call: TRBJ2-1
v_call: TRBV27
cdr3_aa: CASSLKGAGGGSEQFF
cdr3_nt: TGTGCCAGCAGTTTAAAAGGAGCGGGAGGGGGAAGTGAGCAGTTCTTC

d_call: .
clone_size: .
j_call: TRBJ1-3
v_call: TRBV7-2
cdr3_aa: CASSAQVTSGNTIYF
cdr3_nt: TGTGCCAGCAGCGCACAGGTTACCTCTGGAAACACCATATATTTT

d_call: TRBD2
clone_size: .
j_call: TRBJ2-1
v_call: TRBV10-3
cdr3_aa: CAANGGADNEQFF
cdr3_nt: TGTGCCGCTAACGGGGGGGCCGACAATGAGCAGTTCTTC

d_call: TRBD1
clone_size: .
j_call: TRBJ1-5
v_call: TRBV29-1
cdr3_aa: CSAGRQGFRQRQPQHF
cdr3_nt: TGCAGCGCCGGGAGACAGGGCTTCCGTCAAAGGCAGCCCCAGCATTTT

d_call: .
clone_size: .
j_call: TRBJ2-3
v_call: TRBV5-4
cdr3_aa: CATQVTDTQYF
cdr3_nt: TGTGCCACGCAGGTCACAGATACGCAGTATTTT

d_call: .
clone_size: .
j_call: TRBJ2-7
v_call: TRBV11-3
cdr3_aa: CASSLGLLHGFRVSYEQYF
cdr3_nt: TGTGCCAGCAGCTTAGGCCTTTTGCACGGGTTTCGAGTCTCCTACGAGCAGTACTTC

d_call: .
clone_size: .
j_call: TRBJ2-1
v_call: TRBV28
cdr3_aa: CASWTGWDSSVYNEQFF
cdr3_nt: TGTGCCAGCTGGACAGGCTGGGACTCTAGCGTTTACAATGAGCAGTTCTTC

d_call: .
clone_size: .
j_call: TRBJ2-5
v_call: TRBV9
cdr3_aa: CASGQGGETQYF
cdr3_nt: TGTGCCAGCGGACAGGGAGGGGAGACCCAGTACTTC

d_call: .
clone_size: .
j_call: TRBJ2-7
v_call: TRBV7-9
cdr3_aa: CASSLAIGGVDNYEQYF
cdr3_nt: TGTGCCAGCAGCTTAGCTATAGGGGGGGTCGATAATTACGAGCAGTACTTC

d_call: .
clone_size: .
j_call: TRBJ2-1
v_call: TRBV7-8
cdr3_aa: CASSSFGVYNEQFF
cdr3_nt: TGTGCCAGCAGCTCCTTCGGGGTCTACAATGAGCAGTTCTTC

d_call: TRBD1
clone_size: .
j_call: TRBJ2-3
v_call: TRBV27
cdr3_aa: CASSSPQGAGTQYF
cdr3_nt: TGTGCCAGCAGTTCCCCCCAGGGGGCCGGAACGCAGTATTTT

d_call: .
clone_size: few
j_call: TRBJ1-1
v_call: TRBV28
cdr3_aa: CASSLSPGQRENTEAFF
cdr3_nt: TGTGCCAGCAGTTTAAGTCCCGGACAGCGAGAGAACACTGAAGCTTTCTTT

d_call: TRBD1
clone_size: .
j_call: TRBJ2-5
v_call: TRBV14
cdr3_aa: CASSSTGGGETQYF
cdr3_nt: TGTGCCAGCAGCTCGACAGGGGGAGGTGAGACCCAGTACTTC

d_call: .
clone_size: few
j_call: TRBJ2-2
v_call: TRBV19
cdr3_aa: CASSIVSGERTGELFF
cdr3_nt: TGTGCCAGTAGTATAGTCAGCGGTGAAAGGACCGGGGAGCTGTTTTTT

d_call: TRBD2
clone_size: .
j_call: TRBJ2-6
v_call: TRBV5-4
cdr3_aa: CASSLAAGVSGANVLTF
cdr3_nt: TGTGCCAGCAGCTTGGCAGCGGGAGTCTCTGGGGCCAACGTCCTGACTTTC

d_call: .
clone_size: few
j_call: TRBJ1-3
v_call: TRBV29-1
cdr3_aa: CSSTGSGNTIYF
cdr3_nt: TGCAGTAGCACAGGCTCTGGAAACACCATATATTTT

d_call: .
clone_size: .
j_call: TRBJ1-6
v_call: TRBV18
cdr3_aa: CASSPSQGTNNSPLHF
cdr3_nt: TGTGCCAGCTCACCATCACAGGGCACCAATAATTCACCCCTCCACTTT

d_call: TRBD1
clone_size: once
j_call: TRBJ2-3
v_call: TRBV28
cdr3_aa: CATNASPGQGMDTQYF
cdr3_nt: TGTGCCACCAATGCGTCTCCGGGACAGGGGATGGATACGCAGTATTTT

d_call: .
clone_size: .
j_call: TRBJ2-7
v_call: TRBV29-1
cdr3_aa: CSVVDLDRGYEQYF
cdr3_nt: TGCAGCGTTGTTGATCTGGACAGAGGTTACGAGCAGTACTTC

d_call: .
clone_size: .
j_call: TRBJ1-1
v_call: TRBV6-5
cdr3_aa: CASSFLQGNTEAFF
cdr3_nt: TGTGCCAGCAGTTTCCTACAGGGGAACACTGAAGCTTTCTTT

d_call: .
clone_size: .
j_call: TRBJ2-1
v_call: TRBV7-8
cdr3_aa: CASSLAQGYEQFF
cdr3_nt: TGTGCCAGCAGCTTAGCGCAGGGCTATGAGCAGTTCTTC

d_call: TRBD1
clone_size: few
j_call: TRBJ2-1
v_call: TRBV10-3
cdr3_aa: CAISGPGQGGNEQFF
cdr3_nt: TGTGCCATCAGTGGTCCGGGACAGGGGGGAAATGAGCAGTTCTTC